These T cell receptor beta chains were read from a single sample in a study of T cell responses to AZD1222 COVID-19 vaccine. Profiling relied on immunoSEQ multiplex PCR, and the TCRdb table lists in-frame clones only, not all of them. The sample holds 70,000 to 95,000 clones, 75% to 95% seen once. The source was peripheral blood, collected 28 days after the second AZD1222 dose. These receptors originate from an adult who received the AZD1222 COVID-19 vaccine. CDR3s include the opening cysteine and the closing phenylalanine or tryptophan.

v_gene	j_gene	CDR3aa
TRBV11-2	TRBJ2-5	CASSPSWVAQETQYF
TRBV28	TRBJ1-5	CATALRGQPQHF
TRBV27	TRBJ1-2	CASSLNGGENYGYTF
TRBV12-3/TRBV12-4	TRBJ1-6	CASSIYNSPLHF
TRBV4-1	TRBJ2-5	CASSQSTSGGAYQETQYF
TRBV28	TRBJ2-7	CASSWASGRASEREQYF
TRBV4-1	TRBJ2-3	CASSQDVSGGYDTQYF
TRBV5-8	TRBJ1-6	CASSLDRGIYDNSPLHF
TRBV2	TRBJ1-1	CASRPGTGYDTEAFF
TRBV29-1	TRBJ2-1	CSVGDRAPYNEQFF
TRBV5-1	TRBJ2-7	CASKWEGTTYEQYF
TRBV6-2/TRBV6-3	TRBJ1-5	CASSYTKGVFSQPQHF
TRBV15	TRBJ2-1	CATSYPGTSYNEQFF
TRBV9	TRBJ1-2	CASSASGTSYGYTF
TRBV5-1	TRBJ2-3	CASSLDSTDTQYF
TRBV7-3	TRBJ2-1	CASSDGYNEQFF
TRBV10-3	TRBJ1-1	CATTMNTEAFF
TRBV30	TRBJ1-2	CAWSRQSNYGYTF
TRBV5-4	TRBJ1-3	CASSLGAYSGNTIYF
TRBV6-5	TRBJ1-1	CAGGAGINTEAFF
TRBV20-1	TRBJ1-2	CSARREGGYTF
TRBV28	TRBJ2-3	CASSLAGSSTDTQYF
TRBV9	TRBJ2-2	CASSVAPRAGELFF
TRBV5-6	TRBJ2-7	CASSLNGDEQYF
TRBV20-1	TRBJ1-4	CSASIGDRGASNEKLFF
TRBV27	TRBJ1-2	CASSFRDRLENGYTF
TRBV30	TRBJ2-7	CAWSVGPLYEQYF
TRBV30	TRBJ1-1	CAWSGGGTEAFF
TRBV19	TRBJ2-7	CASSPAGRGLDEQYF
TRBV5-1	TRBJ1-1	CASSFGPSNTEAFF
TRBV4-1	TRBJ2-4	CASSQTALAKNIQYF
TRBV27	TRBJ1-2	CASPPTGQGAGGYTF
TRBV7-9	TRBJ1-2	CASSPTGVVSYTF
TRBV27	TRBJ2-5	CASKKQGARLGPANF
TRBV6-6	TRBJ2-7	CVSTTAGNEQYF
TRBV14	TRBJ1-1	CASKELTSNTEAFF
TRBV6-5	TRBJ2-7	CASSYVAGVHEQYF
TRBV5-1	TRBJ2-5	CASSLGTGAETQYF
TRBV11-2	TRBJ1-1	CASSLQTVANTEAFF
TRBV19	TRBJ2-1	CASSISRGPRSYNEQFF
TRBV19	TRBJ1-4	CASRDYFGEKLFF
TRBV11-2	TRBJ2-7	CASSRLRDPYEQYF
TRBV29-1	TRBJ2-3	CSVRGFYQDTQYF
TRBV7-6	TRBJ1-3	CASSLVDRGVSGNTIYF
TRBV5-6	TRBJ2-7	CASSFGHHYEQYF
TRBV30	TRBJ1-6	CAWSADRGSSPLHF
TRBV24-1	TRBJ2-1	CATSDFGVIQFF
TRBV27	TRBJ1-3	CASSAGATGNTIYF
TRBV6-5	TRBJ2-1	CASSTGSRSNEQFF
TRBV9	TRBJ2-7	CASSVAYDYEQYF
TRBV29-1	TRBJ1-1	CSVAASRHTEAFF
TRBV2	TRBJ2-7	CASSEGYEQYF
TRBV2	TRBJ2-3	CASSLRETLSTQYF
TRBV4-2	TRBJ2-3	CASSLSGPSGLGTDTQYF
TRBV5-1	TRBJ2-1	CASSLGLAGGNEQFF
TRBV7-3	TRBJ2-2	CASSPRVSGELFF
TRBV19	TRBJ2-2	CASSILAGAPGELFF
TRBV6-6	TRBJ2-2	CASSRTSGLNTGELFF
TRBV28	TRBJ1-1	CASRTGGTEAFF
TRBV27	TRBJ2-7	CASSFGVPYEQYF